Listed here are 24 T cell receptor beta chains from one sample, sequenced in a study of cytomegalovirus exposure and HLA in healthy donors (TCRdb year 2017). To prepare the library, the immunoSEQ multiplex PCR assay was applied. For the multiplex PCR, a mixture combining 60 forward primers for TCR Vbeta segments and 13 reverse primers for TCR Jbeta segments was used. TCRdb limited this immuneACCESS table to in-frame rearrangements with V and J called. A share of clones is missing; checked studies link under half to unresolved V genes, and the rest is unexplained. In all, the sample holds approximately 85,000 clones, and roughly 60% of those were seen once. The ten largest clones take up 5% to 6.5% of the sample. The source material was PBMCs. The receptor source for this set is a woman between 25 and 40 years old in good health and CMV-seropositive.

The chain combines TRBV27 with TRBJ2-7; 10 nucleotides align to TRBD1. The CDR3 spans 15 residues. V lost 5 bases, J lost 2 bases, and 6 bases stayed unmatched. Germline loops: CDR1 MNHEY, CDR2 SMNVEV (reference sequence). CDR3 sequence: CASSPYDRGPYEQYF. The CDR3 DNA is TGTGCCAGCAGTCCCTACGACAGGGGGCCCTACGAGCAGTACTTC.

This clone was seen only a few times. This chain connects TRBV28 to TRBJ1-2; unclear D gene. CDR3 size: 12 residues. Germline CDR1 reads MDHEN; CDR2 reads SYDVKM. V shed 1 base and J shed 4 bases, with 4 bases lying between them. The CDR3 here is CASSLFGYGYTF. For the CDR3, the DNA is TGTGCCAGCAGTTTATTCGGCTATGGCTACACCTTC.

Remarks on this clone: Mismatch with germline at one junction end may stem from a read error. The chain links TRBV5-6 to TRBJ1-2, with 7 bases aligning to TRBD1. This CDR3 is built from 14 residues. Germline CDR1 is SGHDT and CDR2 is YYEEEE. CDR3 DNA sequence: TGTGCCAGCACCCAGTGGGGACAGACCTATGGCTACCCCTTC. Encoded protein: CASTQWGQTYGYPF.

The chain combines TRBV10-3 with TRBJ1-1; no clear D. The germline V gene encodes CDR1 ENHRY and CDR2 SYGVKD. CDR3 length equals 13 residues. The V end was cut by 2 bases, the J end by 4 bases, with 8 bases between. The CDR3 loop reads CAISEPYVTEAFF. In DNA, the CDR3 is TGTGCCATCAGTGAGCCGTATGTCACTGAAGCTTTCTTT.

This chain joins TRBV14 and TRBJ2-7; TRBD2 matches at 7 bases. V shed 1 base and J 3 bases; nucleotides not matched to a gene: 6. The CDR3 has 15 amino acids. The germline CDR1 and CDR2 sequences are SGHDN and FVKESK. In nucleotides, the CDR3 is TGTGCCAGCAGCCAAGTCGGGGGGTTGAACTACGAGCAGTACTTC. Translating gives CASSQVGGLNYEQYF.

The chain recombines TRBV2 with TRBJ1-4; 10 positions agree with TRBD1. Germline CDR1 SNHLY, CDR2 FYNNEI. CDR3 length equals 16 residues. V was clipped by 6 bases and J by 8 bases; unmatched bases: 12. CDR3 nucleotide sequence: TGTGCCAGCAGCCGGGACAGGGGCCTTTCAGAGGAAAAACTGTTTTTT. Translated, it gives CASSRDRGLSEEKLFF.

The V and J genes are TRBV6-5 and TRBJ1-6; 9 positions match TRBD1. Germline CDR1 and CDR2: MNHEY and SVGAGI. Germline trimming cut 6 bases from V and 10 bases from J; bases unmatched to any gene: 7. CDR3 length: 14 amino acids. The CDR3 loop is CASRWDRVRSPLHF. For the CDR3, the DNA is TGTGCCAGCAGATGGGACAGGGTACGGTCACCCCTCCACTTT.

This sequence joins TRBV4-1 and TRBJ2-7, with D uncertain. V was cut by 4 bases and J by 2 bases, with 15 bases left in between. Germline V gene data show CDR1 as MGHRA and CDR2 as YSYEKL. The CDR3 contains 15 residues. CDR3 sequence reads: CASSREYLDTYEQYF. For the CDR3, the DNA is TGCGCCAGCAGCCGCGAATACTTAGATACCTACGAGCAGTACTTC.

The chain carries TRBV2 and TRBJ1-3; D is unresolved. V was shortened by 7 bases and J by 0 bases, with 7 bases between the two germline ends. Germline loops: CDR1 SNHLY, CDR2 FYNNEI. The CDR3 consists of 13 residues. The CDR3 here is CASKGSSGNTIYF. The CDR3 region has the DNA TGTGCCAGCAAAGGGAGCTCTGGAAACACCATATATTTT.

The chain uses TRBV18 and TRBJ1-5, with a weak D call TRBD1 (5 bases). Germline-derived CDR1 and CDR2 are KGHSH and LQKENI. The CDR3 has 16 residues. Trimming left V 3 bases short and J 2 bases short, with 14 bases between. The CDR3 protein is CASSPQGNGRNQPQHF. The CDR3 DNA reads TGTGCCAGCTCACCCCAGGGAAATGGGCGCAATCAGCCCCAGCATTTT.

The rearrangement joins TRBV12-5 to TRBJ2-3, with a tentative D call TRBD2 (6 bases). This CDR3 region has 14 residues. Germline V gene data show CDR1 as LGHNT and CDR2 as FRNRAP. V was clipped by 5 bases and J by 2 bases, with 11 bases between them. Here the CDR3 reads CASGPGLPTDTQYF. The CDR3 DNA sequence: TGTGCTAGTGGTCCTGGACTACCCACAGATACGCAGTATTTT.

V is TRBV2 and J is TRBJ1-1, with D maybe TRBD1 (5 bases). V was clipped by 1 base and J by 1 base, with 13 bases between them. CDR3 length: 16 amino acids. Germline V gene sequence: CDR1 SNHLY, CDR2 FYNNEI. In DNA, the CDR3 is TGTGCCAGCAGTGAAGGCCGAGGAACAGGGAACACTGAAGCTTTCTTT. Translated: CASSEGRGTGNTEAFF.

This clone was detected a few times. V gene TRBV7-9 combines with J gene TRBJ2-5; D ambiguous. This CDR3 is 14 amino acids long. Germline V gene lookup returns CDR1 SEHNR and CDR2 FQNEAQ (reference sequence). The V gene lost 1 base and the J gene lost 5 bases, with 11 bases spanning the gap. The CDR3 loop reads CASSLGGGKETQYF. CDR3 in DNA: TGTGCCAGCAGCTTAGGTGGCGGTAAGGAGACCCAGTACTTC.

This clone was counted a few times. The gene calls are TRBV7-2 and TRBJ1-1; 7 bases are a match to TRBD1. V gave up 5 bases and J gave up 11 bases; unmatched junction bases: 14. The CDR3 length is 14 residues. Germline V gene data show CDR1 as SGHTA and CDR2 as FQGNSA. The CDR3, as DNA: TGTGCCAGCAGCCCAGGGACAGCGCTTATGCGGGCTTTCTTT. It yields the protein CASSPGTALMRAFF. The full variable domain, with the rest looked up from reference TRBV7-2 and TRBJ1-1, is GAGVSQSPSNKVTEKGKDVELRCDPISGHTALYWYRQSLGQGLEFLIYFQGNSAPDKSGLPSDRFSAERTGGSVSTLTIQRTQQEDSAVYLCASSPGTALMRAFFGQGTRLTVV.

CDR3 loop: CASSLTPKGARAFF. The CDR3 DNA is TGTGCCAGCAGCTTAACACCAAAGGGGGCGAGGGCTTTCTTT. The chain links TRBV7-3 to TRBJ1-1, with 7 bases lining up with TRBD1. This CDR3 is 14 amino acids long. The germline V gene encodes CDR1 SGHTA and CDR2 FQGTGA. V shed 0 bases and J 11 bases; nucleotides not matched to a gene: 9.

This chain joins TRBV30 and TRBJ1-6, with D unresolved. The CDR3 is 13 amino acids. Trimming took 1 base from V and 8 from J, leaving 9 bases between them. Germline lookup yields CDR1 GTSNPN and CDR2 SVGIG (reference sequence). CDR3 sequence reads: CAWSGKLYSPLHF. CDR3 DNA sequence: TGTGCCTGGAGTGGTAAATTATATTCACCCCTCCACTTT.

This chain links TRBV5-4 with TRBJ2-1; TRBD2 matches at 16 bases. The CDR3 covers 17 residues. V lost 4 bases, J lost 2 bases, and 3 bases stayed unmatched. Per the germline V gene, CDR1 is SGHNT and CDR2 is YYREEE (reference sequence). The CDR3 nucleotides read TGTGCCAGCAGCGTCGGGACTAGCGGGGGGGCCTACAATGAGCAGTTCTTC. Its protein product is CASSVGTSGGAYNEQFF.

CDR3 sequence (DNA): TGTGCCAGCAGCTTATTTGCAGGGGGAGAAGCTTTCTTT. Translated: CASSLFAGGEAFF. V usage is TRBV7-2 and J usage is TRBJ1-1, with TRBD1 identical over 7 bases. Trimming took 2 bases from V and 8 from J; bases not matched to a gene: 5. Germline V gene lookup returns CDR1 SGHTA and CDR2 FQGNSA. The CDR3 spans 13 residues.

V usage is TRBV5-1 and J usage is TRBJ2-3, with 11 bases that match TRBD2. Trimming removed 0 bases from V and 0 bases from J; junction bases left unmatched: 6. The CDR3 has 18 residues. In germline, CDR1 is SGHRS, CDR2 YFSETQ. The CDR3 DNA follows: TGCGCCAGCAGCTTGGGTCGGACTAGCGGGTCTAGCACAGATACGCAGTATTTT. It is translated as CASSLGRTSGSSTDTQYF.

DNA of the CDR3: TGCGCCAGCAGCCAAGATCGGGGGGGGTCCTACAATGAGCAGTTCTTC. This codes for CASSQDRGGSYNEQFF. The chain uses TRBV4-1 and TRBJ2-1; 8 bases agree with TRBD2. The CDR3 sequence is 16 residues long. The V and J ends lost 0 bases and 1 base, in that order; junction bases with no gene match: 2. Germline V CDR1 and CDR2: MGHRA, YSYEKL.

The CDR3 protein is CASRPQDSGANVLTF. Here the CDR3 DNA reads TGTGCCAGCAGGCCACAGGACTCTGGGGCCAACGTCCTGACTTTC. V usage is TRBV2 and J usage is TRBJ2-6; D possibly corresponds to TRBD1 (5 bases). The CDR3 loop spans 15 amino acids. With 6 bases removed from V and 0 bases from J, the gap between germline ends came to 9 bases. Germline-derived CDR1 and CDR2 are SNHLY and FYNNEI.

The chain couples TRBV5-1 to TRBJ2-3, with TRBD2 matching over 7 bases. Germline CDR1 SGHRS, CDR2 YFSETQ. Unmatched junction bases numbered 6, after V lost 3 bases and J lost 5 bases. CDR3 length equals 14 residues. For the CDR3, the DNA is TGCGCCAGCAGCTGGAATGGGGGGGAAGATACGCAGTATTTT. It specifies CASSWNGGEDTQYF.

This chain uses TRBV29-1 with TRBJ1-2; 12 nucleotides align to TRBD1. CDR1 is SQVTM and CDR2 is ANQGSEA in the germline V gene. Unmatched junction bases numbered 5, after V lost 6 bases and J lost 6 bases. There are 13 residues in the CDR3. As DNA, the CDR3 is TGCAGCGTCGGGACAGGGGGCGCGGATGGCTACACCTTC. Translation: CSVGTGGADGYTF.

This clone has a handful of counts. This chain uses TRBV27 with TRBJ1-5; D gene unclear. The germline V gene has CDR1 MNHEY and CDR2 SMNVEV (reference sequence). This CDR3 comprises 13 residues. V dropped 4 bases and J dropped 3 bases, with 7 bases sitting between them. DNA for the CDR3: TGTGCCAGCAGTTCGAAACTCAATCAGCCCCAGCATTTT. Translated: CASSSKLNQPQHF.